The next 17 T cell receptor beta chains were all read from a single sample in a study of T cell responses to AZD1222 COVID-19 vaccine. Method: immunoSEQ multiplex PCR; TCRdb's copy keeps in-frame clones and lacks some. The top ten clones hold 1.5% to 2% of a sample with some 120,000 clones, approximately 83% of them seen once. The sample in question was peripheral blood, obtained on day 0 of AZD1222 vaccination. The receptors here all came from an adult in good health.

This chain links TRBV19 with TRBJ1-2, with 7 positions matching TRBD1. CDR1 and CDR2 (germline): LNHDA, SQIVND (reference sequence). Trimming took 6 bases from V and 2 from J; bases not matched to a gene: 6. The CDR3 loop spans 14 amino acids. The CDR3 reads CASSPRQGNYGYTF. Here the CDR3 DNA reads TGTGCCAGTAGCCCTCGACAGGGCAACTATGGCTACACCTTC. Full variable domain (outside the CDR3, taken from reference TRBV19 and TRBJ1-2): DGGITQSPKYLFRKEGQNVTLSCEQNLNHDAMYWYRQDPGQGLRLIYYSQIVNDFQKGDIAEGYSVSREKKESFPLTVTSAQKNPTAFYLCASSPRQGNYGYTFGSGTRLTVV.

This clone has only a few counts. This chain uses TRBV27 with TRBJ1-1, with a tentative D call TRBD1 (6 bases). With 4 bases removed from V and 4 bases from J, the gap between germline ends came to 22 bases. This CDR3 is built from 17 residues. CDR1 and CDR2 (germline): MNHEY, SMNVEV (reference sequence). The CDR3 spells CASSSFTGWGKPTEAFF. In DNA, the CDR3 is TGTGCCAGCAGTTCCTTTACAGGGTGGGGAAAACCCACTGAAGCTTTCTTT.

The V call is TRBV14, the J call TRBJ1-2; 7 nucleotides match TRBD1. The CDR3 totals 14 residues. The V segment lost 4 bases and the J segment 8 bases; nucleotides outside the gene matches: 10. Germline V lookup: CDR1 SGHDN, CDR2 FVKESK. CDR3 residues: CASSPNDRVGGYTF. The CDR3 DNA sequence: TGTGCCAGCAGCCCGAACGACAGGGTGGGAGGCTACACCTTC.

In its sample, this clone was seen once. The rearrangement joins TRBV7-2 to TRBJ1-2, with D perhaps TRBD1 (6 bases). The length of the CDR3 is 15 residues. Between the trimmed V and J ends, which lost 7 bases and 4 bases, there was a span of 19 bases. Germline V CDR1 and CDR2: SGHTA, FQGNSA. The CDR3 region is CASNDRRGQTYGYTF. CDR3 DNA sequence: TGTGCCAGCAACGACCGCCGAGGACAGACCTATGGCTACACCTTC.

V is TRBV6-6 and J is TRBJ2-1, with 7 bases aligning to TRBD2. Germline V gene data show CDR1 as MNHNY and CDR2 as SVGAGI (reference sequence). The length of the CDR3 is 15 residues. V lost 2 bases, J lost 10 bases, and 11 bases stayed unmatched. CDR3 nucleotide sequence: TGTGCCAGCAGTTACCCGGGACTAAGGGATGGGGAGCAGTTCTTC. The encoded protein is CASSYPGLRDGEQFF.

The rearrangement links TRBV5-5 to TRBJ2-6; unclear D gene. The V and J ends lost 6 bases and 0 bases respectively, with 10 bases between them. The CDR3 has 15 residues. CDR1 and CDR2 (germline): SGHKS, YYEKEE (reference sequence). CDR3 coding DNA: TGTGCCAGCACGCGACAACTCTCTGGGGCCAACGTCCTGACTTTC. As protein: CASTRQLSGANVLTF.

The chain joins TRBV3-1 (or the pseudogene TRBV3-2) to TRBJ2-5, with 16 bases identical to TRBD2. Germline V lookup: CDR1 LGHDT, CDR2 YNNKEL (reference sequence). V lost 5 bases to trimming and J lost 2 bases; unmatched junction nucleotides: 5. The CDR3 is 17 amino acids. CDR3 in amino acids: CASSSPGLAGGQETQYF. CDR3 in DNA: TGTGCCAGCAGCAGCCCGGGACTAGCGGGGGGGCAAGAGACCCAGTACTTC.

In its sample, this clone was seen once. V gene TRBV5-4 combines with J gene TRBJ2-2; unclear D gene. The CDR3 contains 11 residues. Trimming left V 0 bases short and J 6 bases short, with 0 bases between. The V gene's germline CDR1 is SGHNT and CDR2 YYREEE (reference sequence). CDR3 residues: CASSLAGELFF. CDR3 nucleotide sequence: TGTGCCAGCAGCTTGGCCGGGGAGCTGTTTTTT.

In its sample, this clone was seen once. This chain connects TRBV30 to TRBJ1-2; D call uncertain. The V end lost 3 bases, the J end lost 4 bases, and 12 bases lay between the germline ends. CDR1 is GTSNPN and CDR2 is SVGIG in the germline V gene (reference sequence). The CDR3 totals 13 residues. CDR3 coding DNA: TGTGCCTGGAGCCCCCAGATACTCTATGGCTACACCTTC. Amino acid sequence: CAWSPQILYGYTF.

This clone is a singleton in its sample. The rearrangement joins TRBV12-3 or TRBV12-4 to TRBJ2-7; tentatively, D is TRBD2 (7 bases). V lost 5 bases to trimming and J lost 6 bases, with 14 bases between them. This CDR3 is 13 amino acids long. The CDR3 loop is CASSKPGGREQYF. CDR3 bases: TGTGCCAGCAGTAAACCCGGGGGGCGCGAGCAGTACTTC.

This clone appeared once. The chain carries TRBV18 and TRBJ2-1, with TRBD2 matching over 11 bases. Germline V lookup: CDR1 KGHSH, CDR2 LQKENI. With 4 bases clipped from V and 4 bases from J, the junction kept 3 bases outside the gene matches. The CDR3 extends over 15 amino acids. The CDR3 protein is CASSLSGGAYNEQFF. CDR3 nucleotide sequence: TGTGCCAGCTCACTTAGCGGGGGGGCTTACAATGAGCAGTTCTTC. The entire variable domain, with the rest obtained from reference TRBV18 and TRBJ2-1, is as follows: NAGVMQNPRHLVRRRGQEARLRCSPMKGHSHVYWYRQLPEEGLKFMVYLQKENIIDESGMPKERFSAEFPKEGPSILRIQQVVRGDSAAYFCASSLSGGAYNEQFFGPGTRLTVL.

The genes are TRBV16 and TRBJ2-1; 11 positions match TRBD1. CDR1 is KGHSY and CDR2 is FQNENV in the germline V gene. This CDR3 comprises 15 residues. The J segment lost 3 bases and the V segment lost 3 bases, leaving 1 base of the junction unmatched. In DNA, the CDR3 is TGTGCCAGCAGCCAGGGACAGGGGGTCTACAATGAGCAGTTCTTC. This gives the protein CASSQGQGVYNEQFF. The complete variable domain, with remaining parts taken from reference TRBV16 and TRBJ2-1, reads GEEVAQTPKHLVRGEGQKAKLYCAPIKGHSYVFWYQQVLKNEFKFLISFQNENVFDETGMPKERFSAKCLPNSPCSLEIQATKLEDSAVYFCASSQGQGVYNEQFFGPGTRLTVL.

J is TRBJ2-2 and V is TRBV7-8; 14 bases match TRBD2. The CDR3 is 19 residues long. V lost 4 bases and J lost 6; bases outside the gene matches: 13. In germline, CDR1 is SGHVS, CDR2 FQNEAQ. In DNA form, the CDR3 reads TGTGCCAGCAGCTACCCGGGACTAGCGGGAGCGAAGGGTCCCGGGGAGCTGTTTTTT. Translated, it gives CASSYPGLAGAKGPGELFF.

This sequence joins TRBV7-9 and TRBJ1-3; D remains unclear. There are 15 residues in the CDR3. The germline V gene has CDR1 SEHNR and CDR2 FQNEAQ (reference sequence). The V gene lost 3 bases and the J gene lost 5 bases, with 14 bases spanning the gap. Here the CDR3 DNA reads TGTGCCAGCAGCTTTGAAGGTGGGCGTCGAAACACCATATATTTT. Translating gives CASSFEGGRRNTIYF. Supplemented by reference TRBV7-9 and TRBJ1-3, the full variable domain reads DTGVSQNPRHKITKRGQNVTFRCDPISEHNRLYWYRQTLGQGPEFLTYFQNEAQLEKSRLLSDRFSAERPKGSFSTLEIQRTEQGDSAMYLCASSFEGGRRNTIYFGEGSWLTVV.

The genes are TRBV6-5 and TRBJ1-6; a possible D gene is TRBD1 (6 bases). CDR3 size: 14 residues. V lost 6 bases, J lost 7 bases, and 13 bases lay in between. Germline CDR1 MNHEY, CDR2 SVGAGI. CDR3 nucleotide sequence: TGTGCCAGCAGCTATCGCGGGACAAATTCACCCCTCCACTTT. Protein sequence: CASSYRGTNSPLHF.

The chain has TRBV30 and TRBJ2-5; 10 bases are shared with TRBD1. Germline CDR1 GTSNPN, CDR2 SVGIG (reference sequence). V dropped 1 base and J dropped 5; count of bases not matched to a gene: 7. This CDR3 is 15 amino acids long. The CDR3 nucleotides are TGTGCCTGGAGTGGACAGGGGGCGGTTCGGGAGACCCAGTACTTC. This encodes CAWSGQGAVRETQYF.

V and J are TRBV3-1 (or the pseudogene TRBV3-2) and TRBJ2-7; D not certain. The germline V and J ends were trimmed by 1 base and 3 bases, with 1 base remaining between them. CDR3 length: 11 amino acids. Germline V lookup: CDR1 LGHDT, CDR2 YNNKEL (reference sequence). The CDR3 DNA reads as TGTGCCAGCAGCCAAGTCTACGAGCAGTACTTC. It translates to CASSQVYEQYF.